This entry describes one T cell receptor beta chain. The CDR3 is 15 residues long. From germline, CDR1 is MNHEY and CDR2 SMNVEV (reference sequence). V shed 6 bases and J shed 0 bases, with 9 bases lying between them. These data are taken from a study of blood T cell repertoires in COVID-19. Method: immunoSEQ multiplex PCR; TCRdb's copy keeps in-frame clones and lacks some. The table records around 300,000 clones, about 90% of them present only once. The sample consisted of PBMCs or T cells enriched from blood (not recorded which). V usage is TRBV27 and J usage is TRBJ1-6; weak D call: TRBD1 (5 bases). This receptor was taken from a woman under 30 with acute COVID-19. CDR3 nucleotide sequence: TGTGCCAGCAGCACAGGAAGCTCCTATAATTCACCCCTCCACTTT. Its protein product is CASSTGSSYNSPLHF.